This is a list of T cell receptor beta chains from one sample in a study of human T cells and chemical hapten exposure. MiXCR, applied by TCRdb to the RACE reads, yields one record per CDR3 protein. The repertoire holds approximately 350,000 distinct CDR3 sequences, with around 7% as singletons. This material consisted of whole blood, taken in connection with sensitization to the hapten diphenylcyclopropenone (DPC). The source is a woman between 18 and 29 years old with alopecia areata. Some clones in this sample may be carry-over from other donors' samples. Each CDR3 is given with its conserved first and last residue. A D gene is named only where the DNA matches it firmly. The size of a clone is reported for some rows only, either as once, few or many, or as a class for expanded clones.

J	size	D	V	DNA	CDR3
TRBJ2-5	many	TRBD2	TRBV7-8	TGTGCCAGCAGCCTCACCCCGGGACTAGCGGGGGGAGGTGGAGAGACCCAGTACTTC	CASSLTPGLAGGGGETQYF
TRBJ2-2	NA	TRBD2	TRBV10-3	TGTGCCATCAGTTTAGCGGGGGCCGACAACACCGGGGAGCTGTTTTTT	CAISLAGADNTGELFF
TRBJ1-1	NA	NA	TRBV7-6	TGTGCCAGCAGCCCAACACAGGGCTTGAACACTGAAGCTTTCTTT	CASSPTQGLNTEAFF
TRBJ2-3	NA	TRBD2	TRBV9	TGTGCCAGCAGCGTAGAGGTAGCGGGGGGGACTAGCACAGATACGCAGTATTTT	CASSVEVAGGTSTDTQYF
TRBJ2-3	many	NA	TRBV4-3	TGCGCCAGCAGCCAAGATTTAGGGGGGGGGCCTAGCACAGATACGCAGTATTTT	CASSQDLGGGPSTDTQYF
TRBJ2-2	few	TRBD1	TRBV10-3	TGTGCCATCAGTGCGGGACAGGGGAAAACCGGGGAGCTGTTTTTT	CAISAGQGKTGELFF
TRBJ1-4	NA	NA	TRBV15	TGTGCCACCAGCAGAGTGCCCGCTGAAAAACTGTTTTTT	CATSRVPAEKLFF
TRBJ2-1	few	TRBD2	TRBV5-4	TGTGCCAGCAGCTTCTTGAGCGGGGCCAGTGAGCAGTTCTTC	CASSFLSGASEQFF
TRBJ1-2	NA	TRBD1	TRBV20-1	TGCAGTGCTAGTATTCTCGGGACAGGGGTTAACTATGGCTACACCTTC	CSASILGTGVNYGYTF
TRBJ1-2	many	NA	TRBV3-1	TGTGCCAGCAGCCAACCTGGACACCAATTTAACTATGGCTACACCTTC	CASSQPGHQFNYGYTF
TRBJ1-3	many	NA	TRBV12-3/TRBV12-4	TGTGCCAGCAGTTTTGGGGAGCGTGGAAACACCATATATTTT	CASSFGERGNTIYF
TRBJ1-4	many	NA	TRBV6-5	TGTGCCAGCAGTTCTGAGACAGGTTCTAATGAAAAACTGTTTTTT	CASSSETGSNEKLFF
TRBJ1-2	NA	TRBD1	TRBV7-9	TGTGCCAGCAGCGCCGGACAGGGGACACATGGCTACACCTTC	CASSAGQGTHGYTF
TRBJ2-3	few	NA	TRBV2	TGTGCCAGCAGTGAATTGATTAGCGGCACAGATACGCAGTATTTT	CASSELISGTDTQYF